These 27 T cell receptor beta chains came from one sample sequenced in a study of blood T cell repertoires in COVID-19. Libraries were prepared by immunoSEQ multiplex PCR; TCRdb keeps only in-frame clonotypes and omits some of them. The table records approximately 23,000 clones, about 90% of them present only once. The source material was peripheral blood. The receptor source for this set is a man aged 65 to 79 with acute or convalescent COVID-19.

This clone appeared a single time. The chain employs TRBV10-3 and TRBJ1-1; no firm D call. Between the trimmed V and J ends, which lost 3 bases and 5 bases, there was a span of 10 bases. Germline V gene data show CDR1 as ENHRY and CDR2 as SYGVKD. The length of the CDR3 is 13 residues. In DNA form, the CDR3 reads TGTGCCATCAGTGATTTCTCCGGTACTGAAGCTTTCTTT. Protein product: CAISDFSGTEAFF.

This chain links TRBV6-2 or TRBV6-3 with TRBJ2-1, with D maybe TRBD2 (5 bases). V was shortened by 3 bases and J by 2 bases, with 11 bases between the two germline ends. This CDR3 comprises 15 residues. Germline-derived CDR1 and CDR2 are MNHEY and SVGEGT. The CDR3 nucleotides read TGTGCCAGCAGTTATTCGAGCGGAACCTACAATGAGCAGTTCTTC. It codes for CASSYSSGTYNEQFF.

This chain uses TRBV29-1 with TRBJ1-3, with 7 nucleotides matching TRBD1. J gave up 4 bases and V 6 bases, and 3 bases lay outside the gene matches. The CDR3 extends over 12 amino acids. Per germline, CDR1 SQVTM and CDR2 ANQGSEA. In DNA, the CDR3 is TGCAGCGTCGGGACAGCGGGAAACACCATATATTTT. Protein product: CSVGTAGNTIYF.

V usage is TRBV19 and J usage is TRBJ1-1; D unresolved. The CDR3 is 14 residues long. Per the germline V gene, CDR1 is LNHDA and CDR2 is SQIVND (reference sequence). Deletions cut 3 bases from V and 2 bases from J, with 10 bases between. The CDR3 nucleotides are TGTGCCAGTAGTATTCCCGGGATAAACACTGAAGCTTTCTTT. Protein: CASSIPGINTEAFF.

This clone has just one count. The chain links TRBV5-6 to TRBJ2-4; D may be TRBD2 (5 bases). The CDR3 is 16 amino acids. CDR1 SGHDT and CDR2 YYEEEE come from the germline V gene. V was cut by 3 bases and J by 2 bases, with 15 bases left in between. The CDR3 protein is CASSSSPSGTKNIQYF. The CDR3 DNA sequence: TGTGCCAGCAGCTCTAGCCCGTCGGGGACCAAAAACATTCAGTACTTC.

The V and J genes are TRBV4-2 and TRBJ2-1; 8 bases line up with TRBD2. Trimming cost V 1 base and J 3 bases; bases outside gene matches: 2. The CDR3 is 15 amino acids. Germline V gene data show CDR1 as LGHNA and CDR2 as YNFKEQ. CDR3 DNA: TGTGCCAGCAGCCAAGGCGCGGGAGGCTACAATGAGCAGTTCTTC. It encodes CASSQGAGGYNEQFF.

V gene TRBV5-1 combines with J gene TRBJ1-2; D remains ambiguous. The germline CDR1 and CDR2 sequences are SGHRS and YFSETQ. V was shortened by 0 bases and J by 5 bases, with 8 bases between the two germline ends. This CDR3 has 13 amino acids. CDR3 in DNA: TGCGCCAGCAGCTTGGTACCAGTTTATGGCTACACCTTC. Its protein product is CASSLVPVYGYTF.

The chain is built from TRBV27 and TRBJ2-7; TRBD1 might be the D (6 bases). Germline V gene sequence: CDR1 MNHEY, CDR2 SMNVEV (reference sequence). V gave up 6 bases and J gave up 5 bases, with 17 bases separating them. This CDR3 region has 14 residues. The chain's CDR3 is CASRSGRGIDEQYF. CDR3 DNA sequence: TGTGCCAGCAGATCCGGCAGGGGTATCGACGAGCAGTACTTC.

The chain joins TRBV28 to TRBJ1-2; 8 positions match TRBD1. The CDR3 contains 17 residues. V lost 4 bases and J lost 7; bases outside the gene matches: 17. Germline values: CDR1 MDHEN, CDR2 SYDVKM. CDR3 sequence (DNA): TGTGCCAGCAGTTCCGCCCAGGGGGCGCGATCTTGGTCTGGCTACACCTTC. Its translation: CASSSAQGARSWSGYTF.

The V gene is TRBV3-1 (or the pseudogene TRBV3-2), the J gene TRBJ1-2, with D unresolved. The CDR3 consists of 14 residues. The ends were cut back, 0 bases at V and 4 bases at J, with 9 bases in the middle. Germline V gene data show CDR1 as LGHDT and CDR2 as YNNKEL (reference sequence). The CDR3 DNA reads as TGTGCCAGCAGCCAAGATGTGGCAAGCTATGGCTACACCTTC. As protein: CASSQDVASYGYTF.

The rearrangement uses TRBV20-1 and TRBJ2-3; possibly TRBD1 for D (6 bases). Per germline, CDR1 DFQATT and CDR2 SNEGSKA (reference sequence). This CDR3 spans 14 amino acids. The V and J ends lost 3 bases and 1 base respectively, with 11 bases between them. CDR3 loop: CSASWGLGTDTQYF. CDR3 coding DNA: TGCAGTGCTAGTTGGGGGCTCGGCACAGATACGCAGTATTTT.

The rearrangement joins TRBV6-5 to TRBJ1-5, with no clear D. Trimming removed 0 bases at V and 6 bases at J, with 6 bases between. The CDR3 runs 13 residues. CDR1 and CDR2 from the germline V gene are MNHEY and SVGAGI. CDR3 region: CASSYSSLQPQHF. CDR3 in DNA: TGTGCCAGCAGTTACTCCTCTCTTCAGCCCCAGCATTTT.

The chain uses TRBV13 and TRBJ1-6; a possible D gene is TRBD1 (5 bases). V shed 5 bases and J shed 0 bases, with 14 bases lying between them. This CDR3 is built from 17 residues. In germline, CDR1 is PRHDT, CDR2 FYEKMQ (reference sequence). The CDR3 is CASSRAGPLSYNSPLHF. CDR3 DNA: TGTGCCAGCAGCCGGGCAGGGCCCCTCTCCTATAATTCACCCCTCCACTTT.

The chain links TRBV29-1 to TRBJ2-2; 9 nucleotides match TRBD2. V lost 1 base to trimming and J lost 6 bases; unmatched junction nucleotides: 9. Germline loops: CDR1 SQVTM, CDR2 ANQGSEA. This CDR3 is built from 16 residues. The CDR3 DNA reads as TGCAGCGTTGAAGTCTTTAGCGGGAGAGGCGCCGGGGAGCTGTTTTTT. The encoded protein is CSVEVFSGRGAGELFF.

The rearrangement joins TRBV10-2 to TRBJ1-5; no reliable D call. Trimming removed 6 bases at V and 5 bases at J, with 11 bases between. This CDR3 comprises 13 residues. Per the germline V gene, CDR1 is WSHSY and CDR2 is SAAADI. CDR3 nucleotides: TGCGCCAGCAGATACAGTGTTGATCAGCCCCAGCATTTT. It yields the protein CASRYSVDQPQHF.

CDR3 sequence: CASSQSRFPMSGANVLTF. CDR3 in DNA: TGTGCCAGCAGCCAAAGCAGGTTCCCAATGTCTGGGGCCAACGTCCTGACTTTC. The V gene is TRBV5-6, the J gene TRBJ2-6, with no clear D. Germline-derived CDR1 and CDR2 are SGHDT and YYEEEE. Trimming cost V 4 bases and J 1 base, with 18 bases left between them. This CDR3 has 18 residues.

The rearrangement joins TRBV24-1 to TRBJ2-2, with 7 bases aligning to TRBD1. The V segment lost 7 bases and the J segment 0 bases; nucleotides outside the gene matches: 4. This CDR3 region has 15 residues. Germline V CDR1 and CDR2: KGHDR, SFDVKD. CDR3 amino acids: CATSRGQSNTGELFF. The CDR3 DNA sequence: TGTGCCACCAGCCGGGGACAGTCGAACACCGGGGAGCTGTTTTTT.

A note on this clone: The junction departs from the called germline gene at one end, perhaps through a read error. The V call is TRBV7-2, the J call TRBJ2-7; TRBD1 aligns across 9 bases. Germline V CDR1 and CDR2: SGHTA, FQGNSA. This CDR3 has 15 residues. The CDR3 spells CASSPPGQGSFERYF. The DNA of the CDR3 is TGTGCCAGCAGCCCCCCGGGACAGGGTTCTTTTGAGCGGTACTTC.

This sequence joins TRBV10-3 and TRBJ2-3, with 11 bases aligning to TRBD2. This CDR3 spans 18 amino acids. With 3 bases clipped from V and 3 bases from J, the junction kept 11 bases outside the gene matches. Per germline, CDR1 ENHRY and CDR2 SYGVKD. In nucleotides, the CDR3 is TGTGCCATCAGTGATAGGGGAAAGACTAGCGGGGCAACAGATACGCAGTATTTT. Its protein product is CAISDRGKTSGATDTQYF.

This clone was seen a single time. The genes are TRBV7-9 and TRBJ1-4; D not resolved. V lost 2 bases to trimming and J lost 8 bases, with 15 bases between them. There are 15 residues in the CDR3. The germline CDR1 and CDR2 sequences are SEHNR and FQNEAQ (reference sequence). The CDR3 DNA reads TGTGCCAGCAGCTTAACCCGGGTCCACGAAGAAAAACTGTTTTTT. Translated: CASSLTRVHEEKLFF.

The chain links TRBV19 to TRBJ1-4, with D unresolved. Trimming took 5 bases from V and 7 from J, leaving 14 bases between them. The CDR3 totals 14 residues. From germline, CDR1 is LNHDA and CDR2 SQIVND (reference sequence). The CDR3 loop is CASSPGAVSEKLFF. In DNA form, the CDR3 reads TGTGCCAGTAGTCCGGGAGCAGTTAGTGAAAAACTGTTTTTT. Together with reference TRBV19 and TRBJ1-4, the CDR3 gives the full variable domain: DGGITQSPKYLFRKEGQNVTLSCEQNLNHDAMYWYRQDPGQGLRLIYYSQIVNDFQKGDIAEGYSVSREKKESFPLTVTSAQKNPTAFYLCASSPGAVSEKLFFGSGTQLSVL.

The genes are TRBV5-1 and TRBJ1-2; perhaps TRBD1 as D (5 bases). Germline V gene sequence: CDR1 SGHRS, CDR2 YFSETQ. This CDR3 has 16 amino acids. Between the trimmed V and J ends, which lost 3 bases and 7 bases, there was a span of 22 bases. The CDR3 loop reads CASSSTTQGLVGGYTF. The DNA for the CDR3 is TGCGCCAGCAGCTCGACCACCCAGGGATTGGTTGGTGGCTACACCTTC.

The rearrangement uses TRBV6-5 and TRBJ1-5; 9 bases are shared with TRBD1. CDR1 MNHEY and CDR2 SVGAGI come from the germline V gene. The CDR3 totals 14 residues. The V and J ends lost 4 bases and 7 bases, in that order; junction bases with no gene match: 5. CDR3 sequence reads: CASSSDRGGQPQHF. The CDR3 coding sequence is TGTGCCAGCAGTTCAGACAGGGGGGGCCAGCCCCAGCATTTT.

The rearrangement links TRBV24-1 to TRBJ2-3; the D gene is possibly TRBD2 (7 bases). The CDR3 consists of 14 residues. Trimming took off 9 bases at V and 7 bases at J, with 19 bases between the two ends. CDR1 is KGHDR and CDR2 is SFDVKD in the germline V gene. The DNA of the CDR3 is TGTGCCACCGCATACGGCGGGGGCTTGAATACGCAGTATTTT. Amino acids: CATAYGGGLNTQYF.

The V gene is TRBV3-1 (or the pseudogene TRBV3-2), the J gene TRBJ1-2, with D unresolved. The V end was cut by 2 bases, the J end by 6 bases, with 13 bases between. The CDR3 runs to 14 residues. CDR1 and CDR2 (germline): LGHDT, YNNKEL (reference sequence). CDR3 residues: CASSQYPRFHGYTF. Written as DNA, the CDR3 is TGTGCCAGCAGCCAATACCCGCGGTTCCATGGCTACACCTTC.

The V gene is TRBV15, the J gene TRBJ2-6; 9 bases line up with TRBD1. CDR3 size: 21 residues. Germline values: CDR1 LNHNV, CDR2 YYDKDF (reference sequence). V gave up 4 bases and J gave up 0 bases; unmatched junction bases: 16. CDR3 DNA sequence: TGTGCCACCAGCACCGAGGATTCCAGGGACAGGGCCTTCTCTGGGGCCAACGTCCTGACTTTC. Protein product: CATSTEDSRDRAFSGANVLTF.

The chain has TRBV5-1 and TRBJ2-1; D possibly corresponds to TRBD2 (7 bases). CDR1 and CDR2 (germline): SGHRS, YFSETQ. V lost 4 bases and J lost 0, with 17 bases in between. The CDR3 length is 17 residues. CDR3 amino acids: CASSGTLGGVSYNEQFF. As DNA, the CDR3 is TGCGCCAGCAGCGGGACTTTAGGGGGGGTCTCCTACAATGAGCAGTTCTTC.